This section outlines one T cell receptor (beta chain) sequence together with its context. The germline CDR1 and CDR2 sequences are SEHNR and FQNEAQ (reference sequence). The CDR3 sequence is 16 residues long. With 6 bases removed from V and 0 bases from J, the gap between germline ends came to 16 bases. The data stem from a study of control samples from healthy donors and cancer patients. Generated by immunoSEQ multiplex PCR, the TCRdb table keeps only in-frame clones and is missing some. The sample records about 110,000 clones, just under 85% being singletons. The source of this sequence is a man aged 18-30 years in good health. Source material: blood. This chain connects TRBV7-9 to TRBJ2-3; tentatively, D is TRBD1 or TRBD2 (5 bases each). CDR3 region: CASRGIDSGSTDTQYF. DNA for the CDR3: TGTGCCAGCAGGGGGATTGACAGCGGAAGCACAGATACGCAGTATTTT.